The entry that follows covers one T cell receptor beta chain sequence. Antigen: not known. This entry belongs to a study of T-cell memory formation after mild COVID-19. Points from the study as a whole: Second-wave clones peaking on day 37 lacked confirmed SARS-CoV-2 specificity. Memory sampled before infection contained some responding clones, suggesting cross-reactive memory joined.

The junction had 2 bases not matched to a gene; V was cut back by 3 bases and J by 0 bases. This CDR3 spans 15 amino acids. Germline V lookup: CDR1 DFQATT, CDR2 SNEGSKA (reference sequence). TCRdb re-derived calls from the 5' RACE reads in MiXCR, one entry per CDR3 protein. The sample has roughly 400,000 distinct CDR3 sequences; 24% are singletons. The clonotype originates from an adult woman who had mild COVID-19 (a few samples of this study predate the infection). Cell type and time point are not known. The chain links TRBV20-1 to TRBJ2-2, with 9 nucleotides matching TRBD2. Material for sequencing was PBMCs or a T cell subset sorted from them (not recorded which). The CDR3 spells CSASSGGTNTGELFF. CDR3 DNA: TGCAGTGCTAGTAGCGGGGGAACGAACACCGGGGAGCTGTTTTTT.